This T cell receptor beta chain was obtained from a study of T cell responses to AZD1222 COVID-19 vaccine. Clones were sequenced by immunoSEQ multiplex PCR, and TCRdb holds only the in-frame ones, with some missing. This repertoire shows around 95,000 clones, about 90% found once; its top ten account for around 1.7%. This CDR3 is built from 15 residues. V dropped 0 bases and J dropped 0 bases, with 5 bases sitting between them. CDR1 MNHEY and CDR2 SMNVEV come from the germline V gene (reference sequence). The sample in question was peripheral blood, obtained on day 0 of AZD1222 vaccination. This chain uses TRBV27 with TRBJ1-4, with unresolved D. The receptor was isolated from an adult in good health. CDR3 nucleotide sequence: TGTGCCAGCAGTTTATCTCGGGCAACTAATGAAAAACTGTTTTTT. Amino acid sequence: CASSLSRATNEKLFF. Full variable domain (rest looked up from reference TRBV27 and TRBJ1-4): EAQVTQNPRYLITVTGKKLTVTCSQNMNHEYMSWYRQDPGLGLRQIYYSMNVEVTDKGDVPEGYKVSRKEKRNFPLILESPSPNQTSLYFCASSLSRATNEKLFFGSGTQLSVL.